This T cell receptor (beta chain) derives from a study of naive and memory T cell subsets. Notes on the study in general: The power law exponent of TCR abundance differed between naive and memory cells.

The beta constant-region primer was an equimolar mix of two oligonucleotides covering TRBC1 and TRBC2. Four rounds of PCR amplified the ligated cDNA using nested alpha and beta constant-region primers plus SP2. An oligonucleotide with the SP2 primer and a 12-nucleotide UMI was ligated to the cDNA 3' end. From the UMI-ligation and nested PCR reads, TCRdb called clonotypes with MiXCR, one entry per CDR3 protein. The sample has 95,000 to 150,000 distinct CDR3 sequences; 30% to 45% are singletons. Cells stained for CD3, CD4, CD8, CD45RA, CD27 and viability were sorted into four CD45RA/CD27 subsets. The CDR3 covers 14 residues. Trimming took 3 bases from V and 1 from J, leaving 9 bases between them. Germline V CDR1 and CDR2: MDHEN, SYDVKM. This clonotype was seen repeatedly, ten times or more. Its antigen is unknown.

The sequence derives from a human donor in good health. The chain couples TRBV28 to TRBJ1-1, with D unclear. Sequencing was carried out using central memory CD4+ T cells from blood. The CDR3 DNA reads TGTGCCAGCAGTTTGGTACAGAAGAACACTGAAGCTTTCTTT. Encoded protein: CASSLVQKNTEAFF.